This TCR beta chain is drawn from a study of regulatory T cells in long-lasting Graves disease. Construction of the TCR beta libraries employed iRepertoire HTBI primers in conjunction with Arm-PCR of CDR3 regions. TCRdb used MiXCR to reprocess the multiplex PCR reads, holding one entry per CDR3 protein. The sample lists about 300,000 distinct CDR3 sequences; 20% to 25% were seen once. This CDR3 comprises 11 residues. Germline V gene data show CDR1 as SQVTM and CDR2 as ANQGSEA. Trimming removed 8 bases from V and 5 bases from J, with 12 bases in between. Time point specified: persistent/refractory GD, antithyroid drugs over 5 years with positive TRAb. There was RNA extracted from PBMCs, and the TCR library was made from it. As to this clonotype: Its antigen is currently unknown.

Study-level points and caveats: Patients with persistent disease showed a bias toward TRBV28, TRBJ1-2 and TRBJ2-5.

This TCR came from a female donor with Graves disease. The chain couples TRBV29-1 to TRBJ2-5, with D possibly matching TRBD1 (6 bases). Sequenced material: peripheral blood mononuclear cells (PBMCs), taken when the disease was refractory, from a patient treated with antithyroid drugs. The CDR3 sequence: CSTRGYETQYF. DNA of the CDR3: TGCAGCACCAGGGGTTATGAGACCCAGTACTTC.